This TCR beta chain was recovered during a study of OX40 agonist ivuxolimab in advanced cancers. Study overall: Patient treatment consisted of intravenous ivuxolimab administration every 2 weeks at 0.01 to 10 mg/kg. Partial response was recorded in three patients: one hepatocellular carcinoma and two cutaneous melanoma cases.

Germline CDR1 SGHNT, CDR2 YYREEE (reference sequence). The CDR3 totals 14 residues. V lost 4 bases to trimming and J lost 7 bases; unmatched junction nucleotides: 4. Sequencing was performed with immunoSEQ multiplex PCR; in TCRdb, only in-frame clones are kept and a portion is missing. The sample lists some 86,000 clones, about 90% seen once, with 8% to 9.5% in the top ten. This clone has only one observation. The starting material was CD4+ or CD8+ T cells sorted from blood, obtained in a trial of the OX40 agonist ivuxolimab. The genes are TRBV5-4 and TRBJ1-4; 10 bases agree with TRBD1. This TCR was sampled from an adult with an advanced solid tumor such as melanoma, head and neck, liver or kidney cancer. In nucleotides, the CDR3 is TGTGCCAGCAGCCTAGGGACAGGGGTTGAAAAACTGTTTTTT. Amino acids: CASSLGTGVEKLFF. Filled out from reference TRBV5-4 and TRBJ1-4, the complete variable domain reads ETGVTQSPTHLIKTRGQQVTLRCSSQSGHNTVSWYQQALGQGPQFIFQYYREEENGRGNFPPRFSGLQFPNYSSELNVNALELDDSALYLCASSLGTGVEKLFFGSGTQLSVL.